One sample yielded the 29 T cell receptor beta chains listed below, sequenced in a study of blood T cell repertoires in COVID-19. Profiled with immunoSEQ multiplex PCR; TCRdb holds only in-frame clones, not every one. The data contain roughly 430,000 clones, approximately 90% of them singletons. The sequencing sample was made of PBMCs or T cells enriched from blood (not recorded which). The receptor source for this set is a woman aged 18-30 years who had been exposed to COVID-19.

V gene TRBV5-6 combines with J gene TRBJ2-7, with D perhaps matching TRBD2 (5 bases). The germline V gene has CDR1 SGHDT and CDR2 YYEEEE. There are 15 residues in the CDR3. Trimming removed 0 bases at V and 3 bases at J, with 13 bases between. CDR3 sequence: CASSLGPNAGYEQYF. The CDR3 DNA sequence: TGTGCCAGCAGCTTGGGCCCCAACGCGGGCTACGAGCAGTACTTC. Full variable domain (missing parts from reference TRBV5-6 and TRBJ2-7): DAGVTQSPTHLIKTRGQQVTLRCSPKSGHDTVSWYQQALGQGPQFIFQYYEEEERQRGNFPDRFSGHQFPNYSSELNVNALLLGDSALYLCASSLGPNAGYEQYFGPGTRLTVT.

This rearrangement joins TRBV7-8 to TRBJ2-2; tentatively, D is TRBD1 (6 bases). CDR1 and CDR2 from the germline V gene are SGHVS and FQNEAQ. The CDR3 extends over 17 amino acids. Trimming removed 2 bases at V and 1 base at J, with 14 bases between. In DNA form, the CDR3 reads TGTGCCAGCAGCTTAAGACGCCTGGGACAGAACACCGGGGAGCTGTTTTTT. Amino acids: CASSLRRLGQNTGELFF.

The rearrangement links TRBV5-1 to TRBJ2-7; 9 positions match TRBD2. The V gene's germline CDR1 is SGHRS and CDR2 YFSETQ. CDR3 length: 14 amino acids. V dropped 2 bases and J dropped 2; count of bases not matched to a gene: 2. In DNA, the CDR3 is TGCGCCAGCAGCTTTAGCGGGAGTCCCTACGAGCAGTACTTC. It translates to CASSFSGSPYEQYF. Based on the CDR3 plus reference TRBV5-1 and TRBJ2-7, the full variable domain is KAGVTQTPRYLIKTRGQQVTLSCSPISGHRSVSWYQQTPGQGLQFLFEYFSETQRNKGNFPGRFSGRQFSNSRSEMNVSTLELGDSALYLCASSFSGSPYEQYFGPGTRLTVT.

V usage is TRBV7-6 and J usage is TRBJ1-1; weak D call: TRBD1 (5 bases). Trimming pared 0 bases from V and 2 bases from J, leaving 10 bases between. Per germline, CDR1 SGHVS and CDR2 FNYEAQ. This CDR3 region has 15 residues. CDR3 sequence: CASSLAVGLNTEAFF. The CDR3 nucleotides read TGTGCCAGCAGCTTAGCGGTGGGGCTTAACACTGAAGCTTTCTTT.

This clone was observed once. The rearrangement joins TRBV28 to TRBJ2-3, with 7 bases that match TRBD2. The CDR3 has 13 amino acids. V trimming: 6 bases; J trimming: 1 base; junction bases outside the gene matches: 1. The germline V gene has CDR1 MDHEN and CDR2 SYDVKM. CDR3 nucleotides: TGTGCCAGCAGGAGCGGGGGCACAGATACGCAGTATTTT. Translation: CASRSGGTDTQYF.

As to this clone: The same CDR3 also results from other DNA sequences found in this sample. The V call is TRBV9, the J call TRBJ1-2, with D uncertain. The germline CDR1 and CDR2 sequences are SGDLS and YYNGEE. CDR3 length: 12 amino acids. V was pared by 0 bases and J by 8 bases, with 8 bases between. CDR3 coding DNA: TGTGCCAGCAGCGTAGCGGGGTGGGGCTACACCTTC. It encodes CASSVAGWGYTF.

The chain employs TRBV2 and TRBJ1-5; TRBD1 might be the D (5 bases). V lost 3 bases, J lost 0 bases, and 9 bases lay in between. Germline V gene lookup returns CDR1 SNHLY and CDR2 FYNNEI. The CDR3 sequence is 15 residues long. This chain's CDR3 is CASSEARVSNQPQHF. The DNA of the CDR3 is TGTGCCAGCAGTGAGGCCAGGGTTAGCAATCAGCCCCAGCATTTT.

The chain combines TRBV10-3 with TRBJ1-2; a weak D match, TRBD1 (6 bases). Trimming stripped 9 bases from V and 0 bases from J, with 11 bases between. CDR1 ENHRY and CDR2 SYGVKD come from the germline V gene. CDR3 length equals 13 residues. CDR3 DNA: TGTGCCATTACAGGGCGGGCTAACTATGGCTACACCTTC. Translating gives CAITGRANYGYTF.

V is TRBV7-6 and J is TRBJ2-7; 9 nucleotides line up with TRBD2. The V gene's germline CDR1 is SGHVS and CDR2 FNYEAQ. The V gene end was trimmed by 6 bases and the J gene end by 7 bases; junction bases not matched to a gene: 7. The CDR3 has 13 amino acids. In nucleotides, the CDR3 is TGTGCCAGCAGGAAGAGACTAGCGGAAGAGCAGTACTTC. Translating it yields CASRKRLAEEQYF.

The CDR3 reads CASSQEWTGYTEAFF. As DNA, the CDR3 is TGTGCCAGCAGCCAAGAGTGGACAGGGTACACTGAAGCTTTCTTT. This chain links TRBV14 with TRBJ1-1; 8 positions agree with TRBD1. The CDR3 consists of 15 residues. The germline V gene encodes CDR1 SGHDN and CDR2 FVKESK. After removal of 0 bases from V and 3 bases from J, the junction contained 3 bases not matched to a gene.

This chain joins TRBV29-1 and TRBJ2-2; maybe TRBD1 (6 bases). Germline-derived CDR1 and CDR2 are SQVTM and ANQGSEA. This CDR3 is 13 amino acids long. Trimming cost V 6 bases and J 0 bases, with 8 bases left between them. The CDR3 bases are TGCAGCGTCCGGGACACGAACACCGGGGAGCTGTTTTTT. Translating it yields CSVRDTNTGELFF.

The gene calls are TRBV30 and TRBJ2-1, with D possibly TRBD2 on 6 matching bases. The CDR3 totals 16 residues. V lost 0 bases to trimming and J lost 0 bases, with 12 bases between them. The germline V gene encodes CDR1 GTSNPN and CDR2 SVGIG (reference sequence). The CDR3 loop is CAWSVREDFSYNEQFF. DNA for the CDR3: TGTGCCTGGAGTGTAAGGGAGGACTTCTCCTACAATGAGCAGTTCTTC.

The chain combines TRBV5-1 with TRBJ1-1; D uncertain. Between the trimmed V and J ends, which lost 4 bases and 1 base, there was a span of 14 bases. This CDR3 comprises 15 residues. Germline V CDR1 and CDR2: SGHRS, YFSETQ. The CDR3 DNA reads TGCGCCAGCAGCATACTAGGACCCGCGAACACTGAAGCTTTCTTT. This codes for CASSILGPANTEAFF.

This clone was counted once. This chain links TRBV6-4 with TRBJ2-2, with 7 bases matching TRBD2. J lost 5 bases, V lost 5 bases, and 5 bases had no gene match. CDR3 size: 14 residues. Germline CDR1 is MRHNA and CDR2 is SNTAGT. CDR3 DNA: TGTGCCAGCAGTCGAGAAGCGGGGACCGGGGAGCTGTTTTTT. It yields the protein CASSREAGTGELFF.

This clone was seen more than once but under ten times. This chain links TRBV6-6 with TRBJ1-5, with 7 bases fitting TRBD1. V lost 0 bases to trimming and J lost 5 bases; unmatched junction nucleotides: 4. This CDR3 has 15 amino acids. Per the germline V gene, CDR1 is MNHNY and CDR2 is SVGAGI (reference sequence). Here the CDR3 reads CASSYSRQGDQPQHF. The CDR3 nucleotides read TGTGCCAGCAGTTACTCGCGGCAGGGGGATCAGCCCCAGCATTTT.

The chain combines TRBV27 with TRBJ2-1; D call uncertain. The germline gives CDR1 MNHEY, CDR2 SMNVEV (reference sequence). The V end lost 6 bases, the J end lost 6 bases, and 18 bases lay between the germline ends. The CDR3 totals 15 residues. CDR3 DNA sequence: TGTGCCAGCAGACTCAGGCCCCTGGAAACCAATGAGCAGTTCTTC. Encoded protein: CASRLRPLETNEQFF.

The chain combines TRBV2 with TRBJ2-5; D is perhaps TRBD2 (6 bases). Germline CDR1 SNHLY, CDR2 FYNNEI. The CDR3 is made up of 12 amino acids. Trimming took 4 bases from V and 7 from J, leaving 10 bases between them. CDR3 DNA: TGTGCCAGCAGTGTGCTGGGAGGGACCCAGTACTTC. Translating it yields CASSVLGGTQYF.

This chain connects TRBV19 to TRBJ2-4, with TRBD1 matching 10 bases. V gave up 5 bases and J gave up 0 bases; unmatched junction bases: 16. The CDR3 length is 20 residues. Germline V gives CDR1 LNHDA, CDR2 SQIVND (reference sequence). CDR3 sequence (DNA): TGTGCCAGTAGTCTCAGGAGGGGGACAGGGGACCTTCTAGCCAAAAACATTCAGTACTTC. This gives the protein CASSLRRGTGDLLAKNIQYF.

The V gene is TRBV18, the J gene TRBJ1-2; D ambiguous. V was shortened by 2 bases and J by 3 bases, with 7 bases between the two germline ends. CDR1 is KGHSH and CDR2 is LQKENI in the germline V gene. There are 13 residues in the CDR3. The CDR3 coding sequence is TGTGCCAGCTCACCAATGGCGGACTATGGCTACACCTTC. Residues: CASSPMADYGYTF.

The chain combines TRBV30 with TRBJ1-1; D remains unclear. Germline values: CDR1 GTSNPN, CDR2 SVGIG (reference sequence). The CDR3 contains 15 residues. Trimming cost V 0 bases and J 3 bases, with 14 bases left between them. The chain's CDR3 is CAWSVLPTRDTEAFF. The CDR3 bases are TGTGCCTGGAGTGTACTTCCGACCCGGGACACTGAAGCTTTCTTT.

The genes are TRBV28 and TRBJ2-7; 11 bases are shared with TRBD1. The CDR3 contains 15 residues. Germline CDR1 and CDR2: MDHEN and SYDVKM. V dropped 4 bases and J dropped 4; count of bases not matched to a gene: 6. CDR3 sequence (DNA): TGTGCCAGCAGTTCCCGGACAGGGGGCATTTACGAGCAGTACTTC. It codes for CASSSRTGGIYEQYF.

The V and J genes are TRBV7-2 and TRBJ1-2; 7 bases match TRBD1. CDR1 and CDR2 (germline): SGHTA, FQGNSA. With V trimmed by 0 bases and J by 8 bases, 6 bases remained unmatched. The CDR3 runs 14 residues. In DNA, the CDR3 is TGTGCCAGCAGCTTAGCGCGACAGGGCGGCGGCTACACCTTC. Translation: CASSLARQGGGYTF.

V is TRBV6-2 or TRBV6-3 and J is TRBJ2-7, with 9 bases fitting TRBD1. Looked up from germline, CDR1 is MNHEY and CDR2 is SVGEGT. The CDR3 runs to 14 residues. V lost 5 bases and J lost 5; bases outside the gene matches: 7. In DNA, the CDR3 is TGTGCCAGCAGTCAACCGGGACAGGGCGACGAGCAGTACTTC. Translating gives CASSQPGQGDEQYF.

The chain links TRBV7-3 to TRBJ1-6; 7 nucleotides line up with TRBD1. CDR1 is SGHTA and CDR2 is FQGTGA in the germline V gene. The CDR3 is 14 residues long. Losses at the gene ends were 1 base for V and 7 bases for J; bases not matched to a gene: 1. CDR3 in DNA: TGTGCCAGCAGCTTAAACAGGGGAAATTCACCCCTCCACTTT. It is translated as CASSLNRGNSPLHF.

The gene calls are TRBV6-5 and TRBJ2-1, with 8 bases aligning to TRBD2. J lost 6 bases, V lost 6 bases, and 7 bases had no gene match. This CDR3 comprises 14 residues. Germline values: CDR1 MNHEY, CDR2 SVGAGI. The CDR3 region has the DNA TGTGCCAGCAGGGCCAGCGGGAGTGTCAATGAGCAGTTCTTC. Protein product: CASRASGSVNEQFF.

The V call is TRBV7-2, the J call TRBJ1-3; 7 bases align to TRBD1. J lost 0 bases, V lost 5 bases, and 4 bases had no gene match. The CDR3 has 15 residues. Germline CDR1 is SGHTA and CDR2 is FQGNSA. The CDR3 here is CASSLDRFSGNTIYF. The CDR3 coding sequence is TGTGCCAGCAGCCTGGACAGGTTCTCTGGAAACACCATATATTTT.

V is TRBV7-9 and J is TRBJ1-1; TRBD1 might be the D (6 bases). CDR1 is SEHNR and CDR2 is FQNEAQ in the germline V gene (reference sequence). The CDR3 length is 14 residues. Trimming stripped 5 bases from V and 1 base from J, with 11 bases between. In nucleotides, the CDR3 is TGTGCCAGCAGCATCGGACAGCCGAACACTGAAGCTTTCTTT. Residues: CASSIGQPNTEAFF.

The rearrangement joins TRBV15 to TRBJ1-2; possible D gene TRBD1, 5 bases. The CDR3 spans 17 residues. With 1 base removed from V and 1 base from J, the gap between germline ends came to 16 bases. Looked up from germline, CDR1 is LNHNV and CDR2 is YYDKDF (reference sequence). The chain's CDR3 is CATSRVPKGRGNYGYTF. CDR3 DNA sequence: TGTGCCACCAGCAGAGTCCCCAAAGGGAGGGGTAACTATGGCTACACCTTC.

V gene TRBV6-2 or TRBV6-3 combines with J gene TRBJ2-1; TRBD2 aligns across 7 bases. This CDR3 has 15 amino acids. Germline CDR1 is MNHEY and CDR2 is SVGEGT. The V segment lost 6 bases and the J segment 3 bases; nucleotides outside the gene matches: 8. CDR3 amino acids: CASSSSGTVYNEQFF. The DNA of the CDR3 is TGTGCCAGCAGCTCCAGCGGGACTGTCTACAATGAGCAGTTCTTC.